The clone carrying this T cell receptor (beta chain) was observed a few times. Its antigen remains unknown. The sample belongs to a study of T cell repertoires in cytomegalovirus infection. Study-level information: CMV infection and matching HLA type were both indicated by public TCR beta signatures.

Via MiXCR, TCRdb re-called the reads, giving one row per CDR3 protein. This table has 900,000 to 950,000 distinct CDR3 sequences, less than 35% appearing once. There are 15 residues in the CDR3. Germline lookup yields CDR1 MGHRA and CDR2 YSYEKL. With 1 base removed from V and 7 bases from J, the gap between germline ends came to 14 bases. The rearrangement links TRBV4-1 to TRBJ1-5, with no clear D. This receptor was identified in a human donor in good health (CMV status not recorded). Some clones in this sample may be carry-over from other donors' samples. This material consisted of cultured CD8+ T cells from PBMCs, taken from culture after CMV antigen stimulation. CDR3 DNA: TGCGCCAGCAGCCAAGGCGAGAGGGTGGGCCAGCCCCAGCATTTT. This encodes CASSQGERVGQPQHF.